The next 30 T cell receptor beta chains were all read from a single sample in a study of cytomegalovirus exposure and HLA in healthy donors. 60 Vbeta and 13 Jbeta primers were used in PCR. Some clones are missing from TCRdb's copy, which holds only in-frame ones; the method was immunoSEQ multiplex PCR. The data show about 150,000 clones, with about 76% seen just once and approximately 3.8% held by the top ten. Specimen: PBMCs. Receptors were obtained from a male donor in good health and CMV-seronegative.

V usage is TRBV9 and J usage is TRBJ2-2; weak D call: TRBD2 (6 bases). Trimming pared 4 bases from V and 1 base from J, leaving 11 bases between. The CDR3 length is 15 residues. Germline CDR1 reads SGDLS; CDR2 reads YYNGEE. For the CDR3, the DNA is TGTGCCAGCAGCTACGCCGGGGGGAACACCGGGGAGCTGTTTTTT. Translating it yields CASSYAGGNTGELFF. Using reference TRBV9 and TRBJ2-2 for the parts outside the CDR3, the full variable domain is DSGVTQTPKHLITATGQRVTLRCSPRSGDLSVYWYQQSLDQGLQFLIQYYNGEERAKGNILERFSAQQFPDLHSELNLSSLELGDSALYFCASSYAGGNTGELFFGEGSRLTVL.

This clone was picked up one time. The J gene is TRBJ1-5, the V gene TRBV9; D perhaps matches TRBD1 (6 bases). From germline, CDR1 is SGDLS and CDR2 YYNGEE. The V gene lost 0 bases and the J gene lost 4 bases, with 11 bases spanning the gap. The CDR3 sequence is 15 residues long. The CDR3: CASSVGDRLNQPQHF. DNA of the CDR3: TGTGCCAGCAGCGTAGGCGACAGGTTAAATCAGCCCCAGCATTTT.

The chain joins TRBV7-2 to TRBJ2-7, with 8 nucleotides matching TRBD2. The germline V gene encodes CDR1 SGHTA and CDR2 FQGNSA. The CDR3 is 15 amino acids. V lost 8 bases to trimming and J lost 7 bases; unmatched junction nucleotides: 16. CDR3 in DNA: TGTGCCAGCCTCCGAGAGGGCGGGAGGACGGGGGAGCAGTACTTC. This gives the protein CASLREGGRTGEQYF.

The CDR3 here is CASSYLGTSKVTQYF. The CDR3 region has the DNA TGTGCCAGCAGTTATTTAGGGACTAGCAAGGTGACCCAGTACTTC. The chain couples TRBV6-5 to TRBJ2-5, with TRBD2 matching 9 bases. The germline V gene has CDR1 MNHEY and CDR2 SVGAGI. J was trimmed by 7 bases and V by 3 bases; bases with no gene match: 9. CDR3 length: 15 amino acids.

The chain recombines TRBV10-1 with TRBJ1-4; D gene ambiguous. Germline CDR1 and CDR2: WNHNN and SYGVQD (reference sequence). CDR3 size: 15 residues. V shed 6 bases and J shed 1 base, with 12 bases lying between them. For the CDR3, the DNA is TGCGCCAGCAGAGATAAGGCGGGAACTAATGAAAAACTGTTTTTT. It is translated as CASRDKAGTNEKLFF.

In nucleotides, the CDR3 is TGTGCCAGCAGCTTAGAAGGGGATCCCCGACAGCCCCAGCATTTT. This encodes CASSLEGDPRQPQHF. This chain uses TRBV7-9 with TRBJ1-5; D might be TRBD1 (5 bases). This CDR3 is 15 amino acids long. The germline V gene has CDR1 SEHNR and CDR2 FQNEAQ (reference sequence). V gave up 1 base and J gave up 7 bases, with 14 bases separating them.

The chain employs TRBV5-1 and TRBJ2-7; the match to TRBD1 covers 8 bases. The CDR3 is 15 amino acids. The trim removed 4 bases at V and 2 bases at J, leaving 8 bases unmatched. From germline, CDR1 is SGHRS and CDR2 YFSETQ. In DNA, the CDR3 is TGCGCCAGCAGCAACTCTCCGGGACAGGCCTACGAGCAGTACTTC. Its protein product is CASSNSPGQAYEQYF.

The V call is TRBV7-3, the J call TRBJ2-1; 7 nucleotides match TRBD1. With 5 bases clipped from V and 5 bases from J, the junction kept 12 bases outside the gene matches. Germline assignment: CDR1 SGHTA and CDR2 FQGTGA. The CDR3 extends over 16 amino acids. CDR3 amino acids: CASSQRQGSGNNEQFF. The CDR3 bases are TGTGCCAGCAGCCAACGACAGGGTTCAGGGAACAATGAGCAGTTCTTC.

This chain uses TRBV6-5 with TRBJ1-5; 8 nucleotides agree with TRBD1. The trim removed 5 bases at V and 4 bases at J, leaving 4 bases unmatched. The germline gives CDR1 MNHEY, CDR2 SVGAGI. The CDR3 loop spans 14 amino acids. CDR3 bases: TGTGCCAGCAGTCGACAGGGGTGGAATCAGCCCCAGCATTTT. Its translation: CASSRQGWNQPQHF.

The J gene is TRBJ1-2, the V gene TRBV19; the match to TRBD1 covers 7 bases. The CDR3 has 18 amino acids. Germline trimming cut 3 bases from V and 1 base from J; bases unmatched to any gene: 14. CDR1 and CDR2 (germline): LNHDA, SQIVND (reference sequence). CDR3: CASSIGKTGSRVNYGYTF. CDR3 nucleotides: TGTGCCAGTAGTATTGGCAAGACAGGGAGCCGTGTTAACTATGGCTACACCTTC. Looking up the rest from reference TRBV19 and TRBJ1-2 gives the full variable domain: DGGITQSPKYLFRKEGQNVTLSCEQNLNHDAMYWYRQDPGQGLRLIYYSQIVNDFQKGDIAEGYSVSREKKESFPLTVTSAQKNPTAFYLCASSIGKTGSRVNYGYTFGSGTRLTVV.

The V gene is TRBV14, the J gene TRBJ1-6, with D unresolved. The germline V and J ends were trimmed by 1 base and 14 bases, with 9 bases remaining between them. The CDR3 runs 12 residues. The germline V gene has CDR1 SGHDN and CDR2 FVKESK. The CDR3 here is CASSQGTVTLHF. The CDR3 DNA reads as TGTGCCAGCAGCCAAGGGACTGTCACCCTCCACTTT.

V gene TRBV10-3 combines with J gene TRBJ1-2; D perhaps matches TRBD1 (5 bases). The V end lost 0 bases, the J end lost 2 bases, and 16 bases lay between the germline ends. CDR3 length equals 17 residues. The germline V gene encodes CDR1 ENHRY and CDR2 SYGVKD. This chain's CDR3 is CAISESGAYRFNYGYTF. The CDR3 region has the DNA TGTGCCATCAGTGAGTCAGGGGCCTATAGATTCAACTATGGCTACACCTTC.

This clone was found once. In nucleotides, the CDR3 is TGTGCCACCGGGGGAGGGGCCGGGGAGACCCAGTACTTC. It codes for CATGGGAGETQYF. The V and J genes are TRBV19 and TRBJ2-5, with 7 nucleotides matching TRBD2. Trimming removed 10 bases from V and 5 bases from J; junction bases left unmatched: 10. The CDR3 has 13 amino acids. Germline CDR1 and CDR2: LNHDA and SQIVND (reference sequence).

This clone appeared once. The V call is TRBV1, the J call TRBJ2-5; the table's D call, TRBD2, was not checked against the DNA. TRBV1 is a pseudogene segment. The length of the CDR3 is 11 residues. In nucleotides, the CDR3 is TGCACCAGCAGCCGACCCAGCGCCCCGTACTTC. It encodes CTSSRPSAPYF.

The chain has TRBV6-4 and TRBJ1-2; unclear D gene. Between the trimmed V and J ends, which lost 3 bases and 1 base, there was a span of 18 bases. This CDR3 comprises 17 residues. Germline V gives CDR1 MRHNA, CDR2 SNTAGT. In DNA form, the CDR3 reads TGTGCCAGCAGTGAGAGGTCAATCCCCGGAGATAACTATGGCTACACCTTC. Its translation: CASSERSIPGDNYGYTF.

The chain carries TRBV5-1 and TRBJ2-7, with D perhaps TRBD1 (6 bases). With 3 bases removed from V and 3 bases from J, the gap between germline ends came to 13 bases. This CDR3 region has 14 residues. Germline V gene sequence: CDR1 SGHRS, CDR2 YFSETQ. As DNA, the CDR3 is TGCGCCAGCAGCTCCGGGACACTAAACTACGAGCAGTACTTC. It specifies CASSSGTLNYEQYF.

J is TRBJ1-4 and V is TRBV16; D possibly corresponds to TRBD1 (6 bases). This CDR3 has 15 amino acids. V shed 0 bases and J shed 7 bases, with 12 bases lying between them. Germline V lookup: CDR1 KGHSY, CDR2 FQNENV. CDR3 loop: CASSQSSRGSEKLFF. The DNA of the CDR3 is TGTGCCAGCAGCCAATCTTCCAGGGGAAGTGAAAAACTGTTTTTT.

Note on this clone: A read error may produce the germline difference seen at one junction end. The chain employs TRBV10-3 and TRBJ2-7; 9 positions agree with TRBD1. This CDR3 contains 14 residues. The germline V gene has CDR1 ENHRY and CDR2 SYGVKD. The CDR3 coding sequence is TGTGCCATCAGGACCGGGACAGGGTCCTACAAGCAGTACTTC. Protein: CAIRTGTGSYKQYF.

The gene calls are TRBV5-1 and TRBJ1-2; 7 bases are shared with TRBD1. The ends lost 3 bases at V and 0 bases at J; junction bases unmatched: 8. The germline CDR1 and CDR2 sequences are SGHRS and YFSETQ. The length of the CDR3 is 16 residues. The CDR3 here is CASSSGAGGTNYGYTF. CDR3 bases: TGCGCCAGCAGCTCGGGGGCAGGGGGTACTAACTATGGCTACACCTTC.

The CDR3 sequence is CASSANGGPITKQYF. The DNA of the CDR3 is TGTGCCAGCAGTGCGAACGGGGGACCGATTACGAAGCAGTACTTC. The chain employs TRBV28 and TRBJ2-5, with D possibly matching TRBD2 (6 bases). Deletions cut 5 bases from V and 11 bases from J, with 24 bases between. There are 15 residues in the CDR3. Germline lookup yields CDR1 MDHEN and CDR2 SYDVKM.

The sample holds a few counts of this clone. The chain has TRBV6-5 and TRBJ2-5; 7 bases agree with TRBD1. The CDR3 covers 14 residues. The germline V gene encodes CDR1 MNHEY and CDR2 SVGAGI. With 7 bases clipped from V and 5 bases from J, the junction kept 10 bases outside the gene matches. The CDR3 sequence is CASTFKQGYETQYF. CDR3 bases: TGTGCCAGCACCTTCAAACAGGGGTATGAGACCCAGTACTTC.

As concerns this clone: Germline is not matched at one junction end, which may reflect a read error. CDR3 nucleotides: TGTGCCTGGAACCCGGGACAGATGAACTCTGGGGCCAACGGCCTGACTTTC. Translating it yields CAWNPGQMNSGANGLTF. J is TRBJ2-6 and V is TRBV30, with TRBD1 identical over 7 bases. The CDR3 runs 17 residues. From germline, CDR1 is GTSNPN and CDR2 SVGIG (reference sequence).

The rearrangement joins TRBV2 to TRBJ1-4; 10 bases map to TRBD1. Germline V gives CDR1 SNHLY, CDR2 FYNNEI. The CDR3 contains 16 residues. V shed 8 bases, J shed 4 bases, and the junction held 10 bases outside the gene matches. CDR3 residues: CASRLRDRGYNEKLFF. CDR3 nucleotide sequence: TGTGCCAGCCGACTCCGGGACAGGGGATATAATGAAAAACTGTTTTTT.

The rearrangement joins TRBV19 to TRBJ1-2; 7 bases line up with TRBD1. V dropped 5 bases and J dropped 1; count of bases not matched to a gene: 19. Germline CDR1 and CDR2: LNHDA and SQIVND (reference sequence). The CDR3 contains 19 residues. CDR3 nucleotides: TGTGCCAGTAGTCCCCTCTCACGCACAGACAGGGTCATTAACTATGGCTACACCTTC. As protein: CASSPLSRTDRVINYGYTF.

This clone was found a few times. The chain combines TRBV7-9 with TRBJ2-7; a possible D gene is TRBD2 (6 bases). This CDR3 has 13 amino acids. CDR1 and CDR2 (germline): SEHNR, FQNEAQ (reference sequence). V was shortened by 5 bases and J by 7 bases, with 15 bases between the two germline ends. The CDR3 sequence: CASSHLGGWEQYF. CDR3 coding DNA: TGTGCCAGCAGCCATCTGGGGGGATGGGAGCAGTACTTC.

This clone was counted a single time. The chain combines TRBV5-8 with TRBJ1-1; D may be TRBD1 (5 bases). V lost 0 bases and J 5 bases, leaving 14 bases between the germline ends. The germline V gene has CDR1 SGHTS and CDR2 YDEGEE. The CDR3 consists of 15 residues. CDR3 nucleotide sequence: TGTGCCAGCAGCTTGGATGGGGCCGCGGGAACTGAAGCTTTCTTT. The encoded protein is CASSLDGAAGTEAFF.

The chain recombines TRBV6-1 with TRBJ1-6; TRBD1 might be the D (6 bases). The CDR3 sequence is 16 residues long. Trimming removed 3 bases from V and 0 bases from J, with 9 bases in between. Germline values: CDR1 MNHNS, CDR2 SASEGT. CDR3 in DNA: TGTGCCAGCAGTGAGGACAGAAGCTCCTATAATTCACCCCTCCACTTT. This encodes CASSEDRSSYNSPLHF.

Only one count was recorded for this clone. The chain recombines TRBV18 with TRBJ2-1; 15 nucleotides align to TRBD2. Germline V gene sequence: CDR1 KGHSH, CDR2 LQKENI. J gave up 6 bases and V 4 bases, and 1 base lay outside the gene matches. The CDR3 is 15 amino acids. CDR3 sequence: CASSRGLAGGNEQFF. CDR3 in DNA: TGTGCCAGCTCACGGGGACTAGCGGGGGGCAATGAGCAGTTCTTC.

The chain combines TRBV6-7 with TRBJ1-1; possibly TRBD1 for D (5 bases). TRBV6-7 is an open reading frame, and its role is uncertain. This CDR3 contains 14 residues. V was trimmed by 9 bases and J by 0 bases, leaving 14 bases between them. The CDR3 DNA sequence: TGTGCCAGTTCGGGGGGGGAGCTGAACACTGAAGCTTTCTTT. This codes for CASSGGELNTEAFF.

The rearrangement joins TRBV11-3 to TRBJ2-5; perhaps TRBD1 as D (5 bases). TRBJ2-7 explains the end of the DNA better; the J call may be wrong. Germline CDR1 and CDR2: SGHNT and YENEEA. The CDR3 consists of 13 residues. The CDR3, as DNA: TGTGCCAGCAGCTTAGCCAGGGACTACGAGCAGTACTTC. It translates to CASSLARDYEQYF.